This T cell receptor (beta chain) came from a study of OX40 agonist ivuxolimab in advanced cancers. Study context: In this trial design, patients received ivuxolimab intravenously at 0.01 to 10 mg/kg every 2 weeks.

The protocol was immunoSEQ multiplex PCR, while the TCRdb copy is restricted to in-frame clones and leaves out a portion. This sample has around 46,000 clones, with 70% to 85% found just once. CDR1 KGHSH and CDR2 LQKENI come from the germline V gene. Trimming took 4 bases from V and 4 from J; bases not matched to a gene: 6. The CDR3 extends over 15 amino acids. The starting material was CD4+ or CD8+ T cells sorted from blood, obtained in a trial of the OX40 agonist ivuxolimab. The clonotype originates from an adult with an advanced solid tumor such as melanoma, head and neck, liver or kidney cancer. This chain links TRBV18 with TRBJ2-5; 10 bases are shared with TRBD1. The CDR3 DNA reads as TGTGCCAGCTCACGACAGGGGGCAAGGGGAGAGACCCAGTACTTC. This encodes CASSRQGARGETQYF.